Following are 11 T cell receptor beta chains from one sample sequenced in a study of long-term antiretroviral therapy in people with HIV. The authors ran the immunoSEQ assay, v3.0, at survey level. The method was immunoSEQ multiplex PCR; TCRdb's version includes in-frame clones alone and lacks a portion of them. The sample shows about 20,000 clones, 75% to 90% of them seen only once. Sequenced here: unsorted PBMCs, sampled 4.2 years after starting antiretroviral therapy. These receptors were collected from a man aged 45-65 years with HIV.

In this sample, this clone turned up once. V and J are TRBV5-5 and TRBJ1-4; no clear D. V was shortened by 0 bases and J by 5 bases, with 8 bases between the two germline ends. From germline, CDR1 is SGHKS and CDR2 YYEKEE (reference sequence). The length of the CDR3 is 14 residues. CDR3 bases: TGTGCCAGCAGCTTGGAAGGGTTGAATGAAAAACTGTTTTTT. It codes for CASSLEGLNEKLFF.

The chain combines TRBV30 with TRBJ2-1; D remains ambiguous. V lost 2 bases, J lost 3 bases, and 11 bases lay in between. From germline, CDR1 is GTSNPN and CDR2 SVGIG (reference sequence). The length of the CDR3 is 14 residues. CDR3 region: CAWSPLEVYNEQFF. The CDR3 nucleotides are TGTGCCTGGAGTCCCCTAGAGGTCTACAATGAGCAGTTCTTC.

The V gene is TRBV5-6, the J gene TRBJ2-3, with D unresolved. The germline V gene encodes CDR1 SGHDT and CDR2 YYEEEE. Trimming removed 1 base at V and 13 bases at J, with 13 bases between. This CDR3 has 12 residues. This CDR3 is CASSLMATTEYF. The CDR3 bases are TGTGCCAGCAGCTTGATGGCGACCACGGAGTATTTT.

V is TRBV28 and J is TRBJ2-7; 12 bases agree with TRBD2. The germline CDR1 and CDR2 sequences are MDHEN and SYDVKM. J lost 7 bases, V lost 2 bases, and 12 bases had no gene match. This CDR3 comprises 17 residues. CDR3 nucleotides: TGTGCCAGCAGTTTAACCCCCCACGGACTAGCGGGGAGGGAGCAGTACTTC. Amino acid sequence: CASSLTPHGLAGREQYF.

This clone appeared a single time. The chain has TRBV9 and TRBJ2-3, with D tentatively TRBD2 (6 bases). V gave up 0 bases and J gave up 1 base, with 12 bases separating them. Germline V gene sequence: CDR1 SGDLS, CDR2 YYNGEE. This CDR3 is built from 16 residues. The CDR3 DNA follows: TGTGCCAGCAGCGTAGGACACCAGCGGGGCACAGATACGCAGTATTTT. Residues: CASSVGHQRGTDTQYF.

The chain carries TRBV6-6 and TRBJ1-3; 9 bases match TRBD1. The length of the CDR3 is 15 residues. V gave up 5 bases and J gave up 3 bases; unmatched junction bases: 5. Germline V CDR1 and CDR2: MNHNY, SVGAGI (reference sequence). The CDR3 coding sequence is TGTGCCAGCAGTCGACAGGGGGAGGGTGGAAACACCATATATTTT. Translation: CASSRQGEGGNTIYF.

The V and J genes are TRBV10-1 and TRBJ2-3; D gene unclear. This CDR3 contains 15 residues. V was cut by 2 bases and J by 1 base, with 10 bases left in between. In germline, CDR1 is WNHNN, CDR2 SYGVQD (reference sequence). CDR3 sequence reads: CASSEGASRTDTQYF. DNA of the CDR3: TGCGCCAGCAGTGAGGGCGCCTCCCGCACAGATACGCAGTATTTT.

The rearrangement uses TRBV29-1 and TRBJ2-7, with 9 positions matching TRBD1. Germline V gives CDR1 SQVTM, CDR2 ANQGSEA. This CDR3 is 14 amino acids long. V shed 3 bases, J shed 5 bases, and the junction held 8 bases outside the gene matches. CDR3 sequence (DNA): TGCAGCGTTGATACGGGACAGGGTTTTGACGAGCAGTACTTC. Encoded protein: CSVDTGQGFDEQYF.

The CDR3 DNA follows: TGTGCCTGGGGGGGGAGGGGCACTGAAGCTTTCTTT. Encoded protein: CAWGGRGTEAFF. This sequence joins TRBV30 and TRBJ1-1, with D tentatively TRBD1 (5 bases). In germline, CDR1 is GTSNPN, CDR2 SVGIG (reference sequence). This CDR3 is built from 12 residues. The V gene lost 5 bases and the J gene lost 4 bases, with 11 bases spanning the gap.

The chain uses TRBV4-1 and TRBJ2-3, with 10 bases identical to TRBD2. The CDR3 is 18 amino acids. V shed 3 bases and J 0 bases; nucleotides not matched to a gene: 9. Germline loops: CDR1 MGHRA, CDR2 YSYEKL. The CDR3 loop reads CASSQRGLAGESTDTQYF. The DNA for the CDR3 is TGCGCCAGCAGCCAGAGGGGGCTAGCGGGGGAGAGCACAGATACGCAGTATTTT.

This clone was seen just once. The V gene is TRBV6-5, the J gene TRBJ2-1; maybe TRBD1 (5 bases). Germline V lookup: CDR1 MNHEY, CDR2 SVGAGI. V shed 5 bases and J shed 1 base, with 12 bases lying between them. This CDR3 region has 15 residues. The CDR3 bases are TGTGCCAGCAGTCCGACAGACTCTTCCTACAATGAGCAGTTCTTC. The encoded protein is CASSPTDSSYNEQFF.